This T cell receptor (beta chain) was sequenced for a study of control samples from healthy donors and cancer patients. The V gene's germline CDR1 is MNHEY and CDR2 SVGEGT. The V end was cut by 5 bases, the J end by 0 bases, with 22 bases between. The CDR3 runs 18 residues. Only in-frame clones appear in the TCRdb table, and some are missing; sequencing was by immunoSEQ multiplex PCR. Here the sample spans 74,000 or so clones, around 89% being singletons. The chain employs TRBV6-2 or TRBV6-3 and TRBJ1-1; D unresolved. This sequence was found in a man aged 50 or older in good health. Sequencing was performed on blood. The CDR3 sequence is CASSPHSAAIALNTEAFF. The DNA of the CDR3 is TGTGCCAGCAGTCCCCATTCGGCGGCGATTGCCTTGAACACTGAAGCTTTCTTT.